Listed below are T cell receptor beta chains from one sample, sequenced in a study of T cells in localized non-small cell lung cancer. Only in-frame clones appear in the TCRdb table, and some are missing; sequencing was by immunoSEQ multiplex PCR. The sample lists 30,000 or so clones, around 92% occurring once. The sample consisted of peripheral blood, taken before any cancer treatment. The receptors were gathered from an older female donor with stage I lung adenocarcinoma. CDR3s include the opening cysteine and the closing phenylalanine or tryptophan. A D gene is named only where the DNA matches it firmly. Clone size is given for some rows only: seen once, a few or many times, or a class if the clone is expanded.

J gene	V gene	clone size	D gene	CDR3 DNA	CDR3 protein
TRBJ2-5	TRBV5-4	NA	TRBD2	TGTGCCAGCCCTAGCGGGGGGAAAGAGACCCAGTACTTC	CASPSGGKETQYF
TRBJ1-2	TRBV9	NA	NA	TGTGCCAGCAGCGTAGGGGCAGGTTCCCTCTATGGCTACACCTTC	CASSVGAGSLYGYTF
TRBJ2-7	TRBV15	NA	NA	TGTGCCACCAGCATCCCCCCCGGCCCCGAGCAGTACTTC	CATSIPPGPEQYF
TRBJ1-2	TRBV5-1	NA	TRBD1	TGCGCCAGCAGCTTGGGGACAGGGTCCTATGGCTACACCTTC	CASSLGTGSYGYTF
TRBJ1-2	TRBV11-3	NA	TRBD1	TGTGCCAGCAGTCCGGGACAGGGGGACTATGGCTACACCTTC	CASSPGQGDYGYTF
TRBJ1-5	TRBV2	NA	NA	TGTGCCAGCAGGGAAGGTTCGGTTGGGCAGGCAAATCAGCCCCAGCATTTT	CASREGSVGQANQPQHF
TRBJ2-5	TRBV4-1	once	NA	TGCGCCAGCAGCCACAGGGAGTGGACGGAGACCCAGTACTTC	CASSHREWTETQYF
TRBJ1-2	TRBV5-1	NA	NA	TGCGCCAGCAGCTTAACCGGGACTCTAACGCGGGGCTACACCTTC	CASSLTGTLTRGYTF
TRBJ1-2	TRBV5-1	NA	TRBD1	TGCGCCAGCAGCGACAGACAGGGTGGGACCAACTATGGCTACACCTTC	CASSDRQGGTNYGYTF
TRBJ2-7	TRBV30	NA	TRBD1	TGTGCCTGGAGCACCGGGACAGACTACGAGCAGTACTTC	CAWSTGTDYEQYF
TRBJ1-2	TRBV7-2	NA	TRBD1	TGTGCCAGCAGCTTAGACAGGGGAATAGTTAGCTATGGCTACACCTTC	CASSLDRGIVSYGYTF
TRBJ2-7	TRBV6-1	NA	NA	TGTGCCTCCTACTACTCCTACGAGCAGTACTTC	CASYYSYEQYF
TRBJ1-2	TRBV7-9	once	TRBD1	TGTGCCAGCAGCCGGACAGGGGGCGATCGTGATGGCTACACCTTC	CASSRTGGDRDGYTF
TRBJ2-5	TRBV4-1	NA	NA	TGCGCCAGCAGCCAAAGACGAGGCGAGACCCAGTACTTC	CASSQRRGETQYF
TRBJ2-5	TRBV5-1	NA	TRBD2	TGCGCCAGCAGCTTAGCGGGGGTGGCCGGGGAGACCCAGTACTTC	CASSLAGVAGETQYF
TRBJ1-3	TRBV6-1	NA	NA	TGTGCCAGTCAGGTCCAGGCTGGAAACACCATATATTTT	CASQVQAGNTIYF
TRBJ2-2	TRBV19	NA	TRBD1	TGTGCCAGTAGTGCCCCGACAGGGTTAGGGACCGGGGAGCTGTTTTTT	CASSAPTGLGTGELFF
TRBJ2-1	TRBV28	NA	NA	TGTGCCAGCAGTTCCCAGGGATTAGGGCAGTTCTTC	CASSSQGLGQFF
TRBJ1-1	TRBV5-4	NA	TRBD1	TGTGCCAGCAGCGAAGGGGGACAGCTGAACACTGAAGCTTTCTTT	CASSEGGQLNTEAFF
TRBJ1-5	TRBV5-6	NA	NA	TGTGCCAGCAGCGCCGTCCGGGGAAATCAGCCCCAGCATTTT	CASSAVRGNQPQHF
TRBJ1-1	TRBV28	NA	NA	TGTGCCAGCAGTGGGGTTGTAACTGAAGCTTTCTTT	CASSGVVTEAFF
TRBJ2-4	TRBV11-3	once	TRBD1	TGTGCCAGCAGCGGCCGGGACAGGGAAGGCAAAAACATTCAGTACTTC	CASSGRDREGKNIQYF
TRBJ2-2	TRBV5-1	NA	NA	TGCGCCAGCAGGGGTTCGGGGGCGAACACCGGGGAGCTGTTTTTT	CASRGSGANTGELFF
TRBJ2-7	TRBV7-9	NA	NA	TGTGCGAGATCCTACGAGCAGTACTTC	CARSYEQYF
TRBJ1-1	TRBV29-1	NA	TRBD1	TGCAGCGGCGGGACAGCTATGAACACTGAAGCTTTCTTT	CSGGTAMNTEAFF
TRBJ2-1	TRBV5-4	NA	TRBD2	TGTGCCAGCAGCTTGGGGGAGGGACTAGTAAAGTCGAATGAGCAGTTCTTC	CASSLGEGLVKSNEQFF
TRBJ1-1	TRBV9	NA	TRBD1	TGTGCCAGCAGCCCTGGGACAGGGACTATGAACACTGAAGCTTTCTTT	CASSPGTGTMNTEAFF
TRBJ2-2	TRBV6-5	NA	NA	TGTGCCAGCGGCCGGGACAATACTGTCCGGGAGCTGTTTTTT	CASGRDNTVRELFF
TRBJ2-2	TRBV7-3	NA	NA	TGTGCCAGCAGCGAGATTCCGGGGGCAGCGAGGACCGGGGAGCTGTTTTTT	CASSEIPGAARTGELFF
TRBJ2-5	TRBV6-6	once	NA	TGTGCCAGCAGTTACTCGTTCAGTGTGGGAGAAGAGACCCAGTACTTC	CASSYSFSVGEETQYF
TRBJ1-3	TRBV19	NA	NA	TGTGCCAGTAGTACGGACAGAAGCTCTGGAAACACCATATATTTT	CASSTDRSSGNTIYF
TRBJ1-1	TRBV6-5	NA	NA	TGTGCCAGCAGTTACGGACAGCTGAACACTGAAGCTTTCTTT	CASSYGQLNTEAFF
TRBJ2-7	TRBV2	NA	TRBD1	TGTGCCAGCAGGATTCACCGGGACAGAAACCCTCGCTCCTACGAGCAGTATTTC	CASRIHRDRNPRSYEQYF
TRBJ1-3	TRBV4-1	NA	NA	TGCGCCAGCAGCCAAGATCCGGTATTCTCTGGAAACACCATATATTTT	CASSQDPVFSGNTIYF
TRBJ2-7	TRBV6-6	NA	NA	TGTGCCAGCAGTCATGGGCCCACCTACGAGCAGTACTTC	CASSHGPTYEQYF
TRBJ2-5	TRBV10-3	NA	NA	TGTGCCATCAGTGATCGACGGGGGGAGACCCAGTACTTC	CAISDRRGETQYF
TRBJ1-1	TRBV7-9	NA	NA	TGTGCCAGCAGTGGCGAGTTCGCTTTCTTT	CASSGEFAFF
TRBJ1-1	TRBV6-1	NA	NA	TGTGCCAGCAGTGGGGCTAGGGCTTTCTTT	CASSGARAFF
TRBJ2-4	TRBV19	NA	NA	TGTGCCAGTAGTGAACAGGTCGGGGGAAACATTCAGTACTTC	CASSEQVGGNIQYF
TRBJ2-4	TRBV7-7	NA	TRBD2	TGTGCTAGCAGCCTACCGCGGGAGCAGACGATAGCCAAAAACATTCAGTACTTC	CASSLPREQTIAKNIQYF
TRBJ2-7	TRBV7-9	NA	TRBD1	TGTGCCTCCGAAGCCGGGACAGAGACCTACGAGCAGTACTTC	CASEAGTETYEQYF
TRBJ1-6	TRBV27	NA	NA	TGTGCCAGCAGATACGGGGGGCAGGGGCATTCACCCCTCCACTTT	CASRYGGQGHSPLHF
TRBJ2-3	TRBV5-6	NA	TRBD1	TGTGCCAGCAGCTCGGGACAGGGTTATACGCAGTATTTT	CASSSGQGYTQYF
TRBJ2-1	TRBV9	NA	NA	TGTGCCAGCAGGGGCACACAGGGAATGCTGTTCTTC	CASRGTQGMLFF
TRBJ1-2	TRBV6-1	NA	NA	TGTGCCAGCAGTCCCGGACTGTATGGCTACACCTTC	CASSPGLYGYTF
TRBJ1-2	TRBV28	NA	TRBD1	TGTGCCAGCACTCCGGGACAGGGGCATCCCCGCGATGGCTACACCTTC	CASTPGQGHPRDGYTF
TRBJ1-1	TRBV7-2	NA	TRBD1	TGTGCCAGCAGCCGACCCCTATGGGACAGGGGTTTGAACACTGAAGCTTTCTTT	CASSRPLWDRGLNTEAFF
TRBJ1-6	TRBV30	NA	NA	TGTGCCTGGAGTGCCTCGGGGGGGGCGTATAATTCACCCCTCCACTTT	CAWSASGGAYNSPLHF
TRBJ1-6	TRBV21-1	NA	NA	TGTGCCAGCAGCACCGACCGACAGGGGCATAATTCACCCCTCCACTTT	CASSTDRQGHNSPLHF
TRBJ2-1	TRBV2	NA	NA	TGTGCCAGCTATAATTCGTGGGGCGCCTACAATGAGCAGTTCTTC	CASYNSWGAYNEQFF
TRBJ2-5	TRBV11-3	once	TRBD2	TGTGCCAGCAGCTTAGGTGGCGGGGGGGAAGAGACCCAGTACTTC	CASSLGGGGEETQYF